Listed here is a single T cell receptor (beta chain). This specimen comes from a study of OX40 agonist ivuxolimab in advanced cancers. Study-level information: With ivuxolimab, an agonistic anti-OX40 (CD134) antibody, patients were treated.

Germline CDR1 is SGHRS and CDR2 is YFSETQ. The CDR3 is made up of 14 amino acids. Trimming left V 4 bases short and J 4 bases short, with 12 bases between. Clones were read by immunoSEQ multiplex PCR, and TCRdb kept only the in-frame ones, dropping some. The data show 40,000 to 60,000 clones, about 80% seen once. The chain is built from TRBV5-1 and TRBJ2-1; possible D gene TRBD1, 7 bases. This material consisted of CD4+ or CD8+ T cells sorted from blood, taken in a trial of the OX40 agonist ivuxolimab. The TCR was taken from an adult with an advanced solid tumor such as melanoma, head and neck, liver or kidney cancer. CDR3 DNA: TGCGCCAGCAGCGGCGGGACAGATTACAATGAGCAGTTCTTC. The encoded protein is CASSGGTDYNEQFF.